This section outlines one TCR beta chain sequence together with its context. The data originate from a study of neoadjuvant anti-PD-1 for oral cavity cancer. V was pared by 0 bases and J by 5 bases, with 8 bases between. The V gene's germline CDR1 is SGDLS and CDR2 YYNGEE. This CDR3 spans 13 amino acids. Measured with immunoSEQ multiplex PCR; TCRdb has only the in-frame clones, and not every one. The sample yields tens of thousands of clones, 83% seen once. The material sequenced was PBMCs, taken before nivolumab (anti-PD-1) treatment. This TCR derives from a person between 40 and 85 years old with oral cavity squamous cell carcinoma. The gene calls are TRBV9 and TRBJ2-5; D may match TRBD1 or TRBD2 (6 bases each). CDR3 in DNA: TGTGCCAGCAGCGTAGGAGGGGGGGAGACCCAGTACTTC. Translation gives CASSVGGGETQYF.